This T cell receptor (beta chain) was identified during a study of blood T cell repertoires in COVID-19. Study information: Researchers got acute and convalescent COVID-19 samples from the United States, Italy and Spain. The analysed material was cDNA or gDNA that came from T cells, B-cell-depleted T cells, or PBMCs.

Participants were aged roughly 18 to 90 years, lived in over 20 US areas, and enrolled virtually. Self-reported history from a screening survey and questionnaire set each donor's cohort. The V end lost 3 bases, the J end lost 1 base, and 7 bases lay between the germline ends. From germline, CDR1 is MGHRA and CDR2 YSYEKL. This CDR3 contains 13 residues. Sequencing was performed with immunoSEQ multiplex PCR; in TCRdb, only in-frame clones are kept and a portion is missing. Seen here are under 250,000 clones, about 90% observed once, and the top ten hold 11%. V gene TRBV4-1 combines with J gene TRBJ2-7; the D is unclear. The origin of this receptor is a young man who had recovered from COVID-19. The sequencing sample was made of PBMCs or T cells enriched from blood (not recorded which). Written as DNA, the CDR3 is TGCGCCAGCAGCCACACAATTTCCTACGAGCAGTACTTC. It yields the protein CASSHTISYEQYF.